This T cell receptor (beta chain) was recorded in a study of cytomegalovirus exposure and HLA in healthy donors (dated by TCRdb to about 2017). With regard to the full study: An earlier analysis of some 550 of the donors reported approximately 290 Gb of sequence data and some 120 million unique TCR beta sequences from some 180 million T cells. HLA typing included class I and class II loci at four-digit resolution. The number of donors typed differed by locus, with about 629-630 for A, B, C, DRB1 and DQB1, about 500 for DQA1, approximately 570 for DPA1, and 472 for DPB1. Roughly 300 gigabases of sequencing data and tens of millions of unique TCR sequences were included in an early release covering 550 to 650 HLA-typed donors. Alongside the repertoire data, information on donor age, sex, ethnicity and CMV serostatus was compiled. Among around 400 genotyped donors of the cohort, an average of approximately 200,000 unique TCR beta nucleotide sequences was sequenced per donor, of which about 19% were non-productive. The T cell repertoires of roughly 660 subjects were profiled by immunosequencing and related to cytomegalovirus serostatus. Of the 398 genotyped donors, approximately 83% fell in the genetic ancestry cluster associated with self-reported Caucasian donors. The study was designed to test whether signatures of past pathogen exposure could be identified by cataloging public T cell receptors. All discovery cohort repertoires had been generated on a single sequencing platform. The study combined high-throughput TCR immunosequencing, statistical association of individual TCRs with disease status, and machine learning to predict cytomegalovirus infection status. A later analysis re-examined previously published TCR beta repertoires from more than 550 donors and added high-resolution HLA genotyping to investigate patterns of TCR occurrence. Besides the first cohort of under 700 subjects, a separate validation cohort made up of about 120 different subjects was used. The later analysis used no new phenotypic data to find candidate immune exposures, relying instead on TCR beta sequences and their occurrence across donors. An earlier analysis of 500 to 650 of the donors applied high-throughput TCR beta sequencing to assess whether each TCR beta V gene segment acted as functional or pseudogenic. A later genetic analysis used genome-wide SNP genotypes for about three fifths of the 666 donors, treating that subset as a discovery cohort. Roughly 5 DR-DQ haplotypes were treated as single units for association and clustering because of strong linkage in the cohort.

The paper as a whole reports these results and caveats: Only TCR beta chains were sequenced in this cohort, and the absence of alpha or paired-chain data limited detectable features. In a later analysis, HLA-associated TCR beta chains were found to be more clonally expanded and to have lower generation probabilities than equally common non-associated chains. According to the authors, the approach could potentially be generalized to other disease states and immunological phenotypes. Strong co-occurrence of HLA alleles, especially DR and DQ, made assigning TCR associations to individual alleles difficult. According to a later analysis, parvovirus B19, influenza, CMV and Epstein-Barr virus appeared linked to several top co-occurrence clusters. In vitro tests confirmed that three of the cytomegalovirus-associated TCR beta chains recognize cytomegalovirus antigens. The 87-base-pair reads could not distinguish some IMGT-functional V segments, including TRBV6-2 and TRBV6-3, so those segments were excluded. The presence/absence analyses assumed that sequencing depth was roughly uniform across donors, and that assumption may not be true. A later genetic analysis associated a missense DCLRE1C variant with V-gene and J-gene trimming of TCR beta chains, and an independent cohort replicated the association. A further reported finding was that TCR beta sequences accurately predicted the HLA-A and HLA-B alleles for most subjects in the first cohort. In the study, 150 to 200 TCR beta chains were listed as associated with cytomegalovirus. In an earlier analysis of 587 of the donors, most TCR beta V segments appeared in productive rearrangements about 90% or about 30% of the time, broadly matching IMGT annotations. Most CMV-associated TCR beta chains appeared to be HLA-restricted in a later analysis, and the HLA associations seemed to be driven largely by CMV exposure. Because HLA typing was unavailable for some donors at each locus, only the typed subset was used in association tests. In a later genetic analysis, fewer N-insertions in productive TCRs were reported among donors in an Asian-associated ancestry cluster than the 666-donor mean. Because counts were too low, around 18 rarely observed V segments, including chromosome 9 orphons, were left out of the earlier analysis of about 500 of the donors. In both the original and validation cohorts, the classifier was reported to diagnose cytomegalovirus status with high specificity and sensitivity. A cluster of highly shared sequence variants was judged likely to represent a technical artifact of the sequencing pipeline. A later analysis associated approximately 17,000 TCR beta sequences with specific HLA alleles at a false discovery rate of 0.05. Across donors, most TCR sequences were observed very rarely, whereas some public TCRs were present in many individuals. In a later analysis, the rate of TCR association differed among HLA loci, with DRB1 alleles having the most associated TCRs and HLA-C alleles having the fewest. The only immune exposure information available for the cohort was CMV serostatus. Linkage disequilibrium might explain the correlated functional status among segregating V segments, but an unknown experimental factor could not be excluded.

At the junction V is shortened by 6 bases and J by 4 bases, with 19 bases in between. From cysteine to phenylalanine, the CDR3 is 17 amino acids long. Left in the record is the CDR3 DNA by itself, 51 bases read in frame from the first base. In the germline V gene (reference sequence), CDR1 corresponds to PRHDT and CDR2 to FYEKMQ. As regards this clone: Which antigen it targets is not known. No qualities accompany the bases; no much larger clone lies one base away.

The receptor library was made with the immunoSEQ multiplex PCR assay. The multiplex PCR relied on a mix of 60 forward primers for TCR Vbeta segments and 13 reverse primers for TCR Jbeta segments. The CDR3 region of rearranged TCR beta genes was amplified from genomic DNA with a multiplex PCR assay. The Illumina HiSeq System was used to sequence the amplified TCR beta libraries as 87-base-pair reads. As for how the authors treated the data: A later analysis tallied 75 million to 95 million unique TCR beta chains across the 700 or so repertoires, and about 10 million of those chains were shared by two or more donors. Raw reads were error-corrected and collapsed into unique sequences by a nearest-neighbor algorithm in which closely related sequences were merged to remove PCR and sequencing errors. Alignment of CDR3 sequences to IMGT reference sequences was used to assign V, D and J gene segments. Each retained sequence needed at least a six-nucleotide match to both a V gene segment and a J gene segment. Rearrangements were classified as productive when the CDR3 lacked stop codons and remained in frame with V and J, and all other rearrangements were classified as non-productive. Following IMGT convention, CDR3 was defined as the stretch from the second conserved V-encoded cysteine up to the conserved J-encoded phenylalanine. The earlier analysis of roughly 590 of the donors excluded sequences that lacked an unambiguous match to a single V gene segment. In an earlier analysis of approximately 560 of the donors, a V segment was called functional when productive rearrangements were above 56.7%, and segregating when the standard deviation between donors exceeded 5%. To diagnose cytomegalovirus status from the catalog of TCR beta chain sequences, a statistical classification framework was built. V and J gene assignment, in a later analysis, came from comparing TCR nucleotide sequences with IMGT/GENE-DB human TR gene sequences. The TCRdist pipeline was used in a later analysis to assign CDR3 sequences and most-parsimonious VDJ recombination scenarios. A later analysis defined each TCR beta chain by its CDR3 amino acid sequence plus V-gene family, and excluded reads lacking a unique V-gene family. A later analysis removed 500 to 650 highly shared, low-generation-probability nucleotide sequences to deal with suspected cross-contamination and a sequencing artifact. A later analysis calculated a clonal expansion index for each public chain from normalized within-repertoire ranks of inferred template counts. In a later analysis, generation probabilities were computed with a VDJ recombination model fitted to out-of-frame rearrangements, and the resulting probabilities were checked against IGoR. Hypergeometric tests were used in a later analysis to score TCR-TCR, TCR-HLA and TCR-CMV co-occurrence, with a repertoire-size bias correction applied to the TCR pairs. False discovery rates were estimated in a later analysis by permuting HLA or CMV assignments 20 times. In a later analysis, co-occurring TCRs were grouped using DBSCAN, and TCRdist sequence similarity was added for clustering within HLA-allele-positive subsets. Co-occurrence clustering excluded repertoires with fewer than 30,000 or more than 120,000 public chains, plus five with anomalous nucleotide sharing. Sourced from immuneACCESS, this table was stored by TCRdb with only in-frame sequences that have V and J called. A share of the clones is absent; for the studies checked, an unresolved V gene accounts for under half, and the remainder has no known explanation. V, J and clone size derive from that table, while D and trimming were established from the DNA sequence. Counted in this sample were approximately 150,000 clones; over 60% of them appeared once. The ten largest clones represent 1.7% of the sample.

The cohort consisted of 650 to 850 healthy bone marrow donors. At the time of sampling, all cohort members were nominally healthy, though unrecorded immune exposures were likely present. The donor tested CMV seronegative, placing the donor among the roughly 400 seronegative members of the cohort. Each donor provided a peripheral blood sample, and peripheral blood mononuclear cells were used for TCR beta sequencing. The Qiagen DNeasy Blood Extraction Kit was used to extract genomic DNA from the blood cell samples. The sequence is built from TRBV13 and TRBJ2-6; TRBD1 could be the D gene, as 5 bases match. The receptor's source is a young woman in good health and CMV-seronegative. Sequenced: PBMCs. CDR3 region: CASSLAGWGSGANVLTF. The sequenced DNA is TGTGCCAGCAGTCTCGCCGGCTGGGGCTCCGGGGCCAACGTCCTGACTTTC.